The entry below describes one T cell receptor beta chain. Its target is unknown. cDNA libraries for TRB were generated by 5' RACE incorporating UMI labels. TCRdb reprocessed the 5' RACE reads, with one entry per CDR3 protein and no DNA. The sample has approximately 6,900 distinct CDR3 sequences. These data are taken from a study of CXCR3-negative and CXCR3-positive naive CD8 T cells. Study-wide points: Memory CD8+ T cell repertoires were far less diverse than both naive subsets. CXCR3-negative naive cells had less hydrophobic TRB CDR3s than did CXCR3-positive naive cells. TRBV-TRBJ usage was alike in naive CXCR3-negative and CXCR3-positive cells but differed in memory cells.

Germline V gene sequence: CDR1 MNHEY, CDR2 SMNVEV (reference sequence). The CDR3 is 13 residues long. The genes are TRBV27 and TRBJ2-7. The sequenced sample was naive CXCR3+ CD8+ T cells from blood. Stated subset: CD45RO-CCR7+CD27+CD95- naive CD8+ T cells expressing CXCR3 (TNR3+). This TCR was sampled from a human donor in good health. Some clones in this sample may be carry-over from other donors' samples. The CDR3 sequence: CASSLSGSYEQYF.